This T cell receptor (beta chain) appears in the sequencing data of a study of T cell responses to AZD1222 COVID-19 vaccine. A single count supports this clone. What it recognizes is unknown. Looked up from germline, CDR1 is SQVTM and CDR2 is ANQGSEA. The CDR3 covers 15 residues. Trimming cost V 4 bases and J 11 bases, with 25 bases left between them. Produced via immunoSEQ multiplex PCR; TCRdb's table is partial and in-frame only. This sample has roughly 150,000 clones, with less than 95% found just once. Findings and limits, study-wide: Only a handful of AZD1222 recipients, roughly 6 in all, had baseline seropositivity. Spike-specific TCR breadth and depth rose after two AZD1222 doses.

Sequencing was performed on peripheral blood, taken on day 0 of AZD1222 vaccination. This chain joins TRBV29-1 and TRBJ2-3; D not certain. The sequence was obtained from an adult in good health. The CDR3 DNA reads as TGCAGCGTTGCGTCGGGCTCGATATTTAGTGTGAAGCAGTATTTT. Its protein is CSVASGSIFSVKQYF.